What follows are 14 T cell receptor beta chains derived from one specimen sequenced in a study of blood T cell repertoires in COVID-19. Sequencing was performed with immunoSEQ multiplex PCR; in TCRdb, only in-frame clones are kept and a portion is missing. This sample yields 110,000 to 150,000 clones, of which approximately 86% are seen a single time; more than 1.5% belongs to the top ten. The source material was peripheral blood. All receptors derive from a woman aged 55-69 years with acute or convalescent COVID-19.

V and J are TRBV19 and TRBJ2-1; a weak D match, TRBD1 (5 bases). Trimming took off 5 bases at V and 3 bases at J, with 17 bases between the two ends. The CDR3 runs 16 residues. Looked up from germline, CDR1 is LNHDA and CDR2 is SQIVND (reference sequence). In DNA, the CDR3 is TGTGCCAGTAGTGGAGTAGGGGCAGGGAACTACAATGAGCAGTTCTTC. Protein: CASSGVGAGNYNEQFF.

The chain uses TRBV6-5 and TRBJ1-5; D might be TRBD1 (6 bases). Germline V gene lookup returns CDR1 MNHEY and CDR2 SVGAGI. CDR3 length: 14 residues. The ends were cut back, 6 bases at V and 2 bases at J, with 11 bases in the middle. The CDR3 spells CASRPAGGNQPQHF. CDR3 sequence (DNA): TGTGCCAGCAGGCCCGCAGGGGGCAATCAGCCCCAGCATTTT.

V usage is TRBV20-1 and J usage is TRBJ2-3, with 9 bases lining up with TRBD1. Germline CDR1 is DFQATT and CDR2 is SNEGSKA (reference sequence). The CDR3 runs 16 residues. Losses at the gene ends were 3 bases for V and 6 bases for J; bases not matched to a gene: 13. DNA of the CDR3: TGCAGTGCTAGTAAGCCAGCGGGGACAGGGAGGGATACGCAGTATTTT. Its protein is CSASKPAGTGRDTQYF.

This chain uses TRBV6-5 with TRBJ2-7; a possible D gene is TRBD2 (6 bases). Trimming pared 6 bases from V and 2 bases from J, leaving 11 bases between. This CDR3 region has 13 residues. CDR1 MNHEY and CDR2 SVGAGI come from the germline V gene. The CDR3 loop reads CASSRDSPYEQYF. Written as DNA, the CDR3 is TGTGCCAGCAGCCGGGACTCACCCTACGAGCAGTACTTC.

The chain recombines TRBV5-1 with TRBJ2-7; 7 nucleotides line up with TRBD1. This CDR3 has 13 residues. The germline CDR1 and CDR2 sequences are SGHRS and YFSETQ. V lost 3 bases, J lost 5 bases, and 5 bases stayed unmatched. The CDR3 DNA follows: TGCGCCAGCAGCTGGACCGACAGGGACGAGCAGTACTTC. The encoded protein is CASSWTDRDEQYF.

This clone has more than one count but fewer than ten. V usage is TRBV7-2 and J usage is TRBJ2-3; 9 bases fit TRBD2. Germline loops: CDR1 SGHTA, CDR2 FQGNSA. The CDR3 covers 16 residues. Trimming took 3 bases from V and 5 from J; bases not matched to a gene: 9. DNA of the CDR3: TGTGCCAGCAGCTTGAGCAGAGCGGGGGGCCGAGATACGCAGTATTTT. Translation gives CASSLSRAGGRDTQYF. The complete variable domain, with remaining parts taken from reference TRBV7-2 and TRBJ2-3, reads GAGVSQSPSNKVTEKGKDVELRCDPISGHTALYWYRQSLGQGLEFLIYFQGNSAPDKSGLPSDRFSAERTGGSVSTLTIQRTQQEDSAVYLCASSLSRAGGRDTQYFGPGTRLTVL.

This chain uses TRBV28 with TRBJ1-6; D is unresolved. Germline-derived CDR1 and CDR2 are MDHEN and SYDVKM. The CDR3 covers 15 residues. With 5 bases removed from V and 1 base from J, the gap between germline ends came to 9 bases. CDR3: CASSAGSSYNSPLHF. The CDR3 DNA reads TGTGCCAGCAGTGCGGGGAGTTCCTATAATTCACCCCTCCACTTT.

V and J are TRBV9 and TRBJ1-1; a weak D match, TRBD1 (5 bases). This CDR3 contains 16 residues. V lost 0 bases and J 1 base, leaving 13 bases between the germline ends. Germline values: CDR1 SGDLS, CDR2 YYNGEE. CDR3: CASSVGPGDSNTEAFF. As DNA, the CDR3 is TGTGCCAGCAGCGTAGGACCTGGGGACTCGAACACTGAAGCTTTCTTT.

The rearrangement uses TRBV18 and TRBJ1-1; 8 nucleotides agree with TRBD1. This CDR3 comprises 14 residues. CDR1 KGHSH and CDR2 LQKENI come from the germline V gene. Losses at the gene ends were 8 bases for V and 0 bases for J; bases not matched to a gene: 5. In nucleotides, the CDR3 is TGTGCCAGCCCGGGGACAGGCCTGAACACTGAAGCTTTCTTT. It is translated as CASPGTGLNTEAFF.

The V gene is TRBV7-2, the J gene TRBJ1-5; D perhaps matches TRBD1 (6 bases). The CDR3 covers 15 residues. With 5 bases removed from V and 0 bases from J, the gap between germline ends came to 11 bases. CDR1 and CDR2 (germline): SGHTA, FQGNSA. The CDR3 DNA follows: TGTGCCAGCAGCAAGGGGGACAATAGCAATCAGCCCCAGCATTTT. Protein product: CASSKGDNSNQPQHF. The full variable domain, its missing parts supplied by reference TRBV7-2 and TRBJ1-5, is GAGVSQSPSNKVTEKGKDVELRCDPISGHTALYWYRQSLGQGLEFLIYFQGNSAPDKSGLPSDRFSAERTGGSVSTLTIQRTQQEDSAVYLCASSKGDNSNQPQHFGDGTRLSIL.

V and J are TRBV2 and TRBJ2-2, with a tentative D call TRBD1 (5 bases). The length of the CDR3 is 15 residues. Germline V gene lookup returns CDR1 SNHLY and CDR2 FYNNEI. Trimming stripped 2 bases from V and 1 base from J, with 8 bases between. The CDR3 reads CASSESGLNTGELFF. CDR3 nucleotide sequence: TGTGCCAGCAGTGAATCAGGGCTGAACACCGGGGAGCTGTTTTTT. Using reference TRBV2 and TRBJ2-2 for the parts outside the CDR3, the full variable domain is EPEVTQTPSHQVTQMGQEVILRCVPISNHLYFYWYRQILGQKVEFLVSFYNNEISEKSEIFDDQFSVERPDGSNFTLKIRSTKLEDSAMYFCASSESGLNTGELFFGEGSRLTVL.

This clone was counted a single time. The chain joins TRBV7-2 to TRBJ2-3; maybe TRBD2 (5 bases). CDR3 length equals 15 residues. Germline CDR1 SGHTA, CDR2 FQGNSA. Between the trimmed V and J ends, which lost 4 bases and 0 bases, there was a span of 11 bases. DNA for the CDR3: TGTGCCAGCAGCTCGACGAGGACTAGCACAGATACGCAGTATTTT. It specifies CASSSTRTSTDTQYF.

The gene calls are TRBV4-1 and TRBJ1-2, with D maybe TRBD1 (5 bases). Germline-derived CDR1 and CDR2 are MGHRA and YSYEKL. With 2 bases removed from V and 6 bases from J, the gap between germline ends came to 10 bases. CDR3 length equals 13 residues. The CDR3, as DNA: TGCGCCAGCAGCCAAACGCAAGGGGATGGCTACACCTTC. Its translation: CASSQTQGDGYTF.

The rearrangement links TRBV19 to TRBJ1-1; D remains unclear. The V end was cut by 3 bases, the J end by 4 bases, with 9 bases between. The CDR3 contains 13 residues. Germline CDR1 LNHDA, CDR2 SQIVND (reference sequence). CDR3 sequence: CASSITRGTEAFF. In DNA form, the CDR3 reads TGTGCCAGTAGTATTACCCGCGGCACTGAAGCTTTCTTT.